This TCR beta chain was documented in a study of shared clonotypes between healthy human individuals. Under the authors' procedure: ImmunoSEQ output lacked quality scores and full-length reads, limiting matched filtering. Clones were read by immunoSEQ multiplex PCR, and TCRdb kept only the in-frame ones, dropping some. From that table come the V and J calls and clone size; the DNA was used to work out D and trimming. Here the sample spans over a million clones, about 75% being singletons. Everyone who donated was a Caucasian adult who lived in Nashville, Tennessee. V gave up 7 bases and J gave up 7 bases, with 11 bases separating them. Germline CDR1 and CDR2: SNHLY and FYNNEI. The CDR3 sequence is 11 residues long.

The gene calls are TRBV2 and TRBJ2-7; no clear D gene. Material for sequencing was memory CD4+ T cells sorted from blood. The subset here: CD45RA-negative fraction. The sequence was obtained from a man aged 18 to 30 in good health. The CDR3 DNA reads as TGTGCCAGCACCCTCACCTGGGAGCAGTACTTC. Its translation: CASTLTWEQYF.